The clone carrying this TCR beta chain was recorded only once. The antigen is unknown. A universal primer site came from template switching; cDNA carried unique molecular identifiers. TCRdb ran MiXCR on the 5' RACE reads and lists one entry per CDR3 protein. This table holds 1.5 million to 2 million distinct CDR3 sequences, roughly a third found once. The sample originates from a study of identical twins. Study-wide points: Out-of-frame TCR alpha sharing observed in monozygotic twins exceeded model estimates. The abundant beta clonotypes from cord blood had fewer insertions, and memory repertoires had none of this. Twins showed weaker excess sharing in their beta out-of-frame sequences.

Germline values: CDR1 SNHLY, CDR2 FYNNEI. V was pared by 6 bases and J by 8 bases, with 5 bases of the junction left unmatched. This CDR3 is 14 amino acids long. The clonotype originates from a newborn girl in good health. The chain links TRBV2 to TRBJ2-2, with 11 nucleotides matching TRBD2. Input material: cord blood. The CDR3: CASRTLAGEGELFF. As DNA, the CDR3 is TGTGCCAGCAGGACACTAGCGGGGGAGGGGGAGCTGTTTTTT.